This T cell receptor beta chain was recorded in a study of Graves' ophthalmopathy and Graves' hyperthyroidism. Turning to the study itself: Ophthalmopathy not arising within 18 months of follow-up defined hyperthyroidism as stable.

For this clonotype: Antigen specificity is unknown.

Investigators amplified TCR beta CDR3 regions from RNA transcripts. HTBI primers primed a first-round RT-PCR, and a second-round multiplex PCR followed. TCRdb reanalysed the multiplex PCR reads using MiXCR and keeps one entry per CDR3 protein. Of around 1.1 million distinct CDR3 sequences listed, 35% to 45% are singletons. The germline V gene encodes CDR1 SGHTA and CDR2 FQGNSA. Trimming stripped 8 bases from V and 5 bases from J, with 33 bases between. This CDR3 spans 19 amino acids. Findings and caveats of the study: Appearing in blood as well were most expanded thyroid clonotypes above 0.001 frequency.

Pregnant or lactating patients and those with other autoimmune diseases or uncontrolled infections were excluded. The sample was peripheral blood or thyroid tissue (not recorded which). The TCR originated in an adult man with Graves' hyperthyroidism. The rearrangement links TRBV7-2 to TRBJ1-1; D is possibly TRBD1 (6 bases). CDR3 in DNA: TGTGCCAGCGGCCCCACACTTCGTCAGGGGTTCGGGATCGGTACTGAAGCTTTCTTT. This encodes CASGPTLRQGFGIGTEAFF.